This T cell receptor (beta chain) was sequenced during a study of blood T cell repertoires in COVID-19. In the study overall: Sources were T cells, B-cell-depleted T cells, or PBMCs; the material itself was cDNA or gDNA.

How the authors handled the data: Nucleated cell number was recorded as an estimate derived from reference gene primer amplification. The method was immunoSEQ multiplex PCR; TCRdb's version includes in-frame clones alone and lacks a portion of them. D and trimming come from the DNA, and the V and J calls and clone size come from that table. The sample yields about 71,000 clones, 75% to 90% seen once. The trim removed 3 bases at V and 6 bases at J, leaving 3 bases unmatched. CDR3 length: 13 residues. The V gene's germline CDR1 is SEHNR and CDR2 FQNEAQ (reference sequence). Sequenced sample: peripheral blood. The source of this sequence is a young man with acute or convalescent COVID-19. The V and J genes are TRBV7-9 and TRBJ1-1, with 8 bases lining up with TRBD1. The DNA for the CDR3 is TGTGCCAGCAGCTTCACAGGGGGATCTGAAGCTTTCTTT. This translates into CASSFTGGSEAFF.